The 13 T cell receptor beta chains below all came from one sample that was sequenced in a study of blood T cell repertoires in COVID-19. Clones were read by immunoSEQ multiplex PCR, and TCRdb kept only the in-frame ones, dropping some. Found here are around 210,000 clones, roughly nine tenths of them singletons; the top ten hold 0.65% to 0.95%. Input material: peripheral blood. These receptors were collected from a woman between 65 and 79 years old with acute or convalescent COVID-19.

The chain uses TRBV7-9 and TRBJ2-6; 8 bases line up with TRBD1. Germline loops: CDR1 SEHNR, CDR2 FQNEAQ (reference sequence). With 5 bases clipped from V and 0 bases from J, the junction kept 9 bases outside the gene matches. The CDR3 spans 18 residues. The CDR3 sequence: CASSHGGDRSSGANVLTF. CDR3 coding DNA: TGTGCCAGCAGCCACGGCGGGGACAGGTCCTCTGGGGCCAACGTCCTGACTTTC.

V and J are TRBV4-1 and TRBJ2-3, with TRBD2 matching 8 bases. The ends lost 4 bases at V and 4 bases at J; junction bases unmatched: 7. The CDR3 consists of 15 residues. CDR1 is MGHRA and CDR2 is YSYEKL in the germline V gene. CDR3 residues: CASSLGAGVADTQYF. The CDR3 bases are TGCGCCAGCAGCCTTGGAGCGGGAGTGGCAGATACGCAGTATTTT.

This chain joins TRBV5-1 and TRBJ2-7, with TRBD2 matching over 9 bases. Germline values: CDR1 SGHRS, CDR2 YFSETQ. The J segment lost 5 bases and the V segment lost 3 bases, leaving 6 bases of the junction unmatched. The CDR3 has 14 amino acids. Written as DNA, the CDR3 is TGCGCCAGCAGCTCCATAGCGGGAGCTAACGAGCAGTACTTC. This translates into CASSSIAGANEQYF.

The rearrangement uses TRBV11-2 and TRBJ2-7; 9 bases match TRBD2. The germline V gene encodes CDR1 SGHAT and CDR2 FQNNGV. J gave up 2 bases and V 1 base, and 3 bases lay outside the gene matches. The CDR3 totals 15 residues. Written as DNA, the CDR3 is TGTGCCAGCAGCTTAGTTAGCGGGAGTCCCTACGAGCAGTACTTC. Its protein product is CASSLVSGSPYEQYF.

This clone was seen once. The rearrangement uses TRBV12-3 or TRBV12-4 and TRBJ1-2; 9 nucleotides match TRBD1. The junction had 3 bases not matched to a gene; V was cut back by 6 bases and J by 4 bases. The CDR3 is made up of 13 amino acids. Here the CDR3 reads CASRVTGGYGYTF. The CDR3 DNA is TGTGCCAGCAGGGTGACAGGGGGCTATGGCTACACCTTC.

The CDR3 bases are TGCGCCAGCAGCTTGGAGCCGGGTTTTAGAAACACCATATATTTT. Amino acids: CASSLEPGFRNTIYF. The chain uses TRBV5-1 and TRBJ1-3; D is undetermined. The germline V gene has CDR1 SGHRS and CDR2 YFSETQ. The CDR3 spans 15 residues. Trimming left V 0 bases short and J 5 bases short, with 12 bases between.

This chain joins TRBV6-5 and TRBJ1-4; the D gene is possibly TRBD1 (5 bases). V was trimmed by 6 bases and J by 8 bases, leaving 16 bases between them. The germline V gene has CDR1 MNHEY and CDR2 SVGAGI. There are 14 residues in the CDR3. CDR3 in amino acids: CASSYGGVGEKLFF. As DNA, the CDR3 is TGTGCCAGCAGCTACGGGGGGGTTGGAGAAAAACTGTTTTTT.

This clone was found a few times. The chain employs TRBV6-5 and TRBJ1-1; 7 bases fit TRBD1. J was trimmed by 1 base and V by 6 bases; bases with no gene match: 2. Germline-derived CDR1 and CDR2 are MNHEY and SVGAGI. The CDR3 contains 13 residues. The CDR3 bases are TGTGCCAGCAGAAGGACAGGGAACACTGAAGCTTTCTTT. Protein sequence: CASRRTGNTEAFF.

The chain has TRBV12-3 or TRBV12-4 and TRBJ2-1; D may be TRBD1 (5 bases). This CDR3 is 13 amino acids long. The germline V and J ends were trimmed by 6 bases and 7 bases, with 13 bases remaining between them. CDR3 coding DNA: TGTGCCAGCAGAGAGGCAGGGTATAATGAGCAGTTCTTC. As protein: CASREAGYNEQFF.

In its sample, this clone was seen a few times. This chain uses TRBV7-9 with TRBJ1-5; D ambiguous. The CDR3 contains 13 residues. Germline V gives CDR1 SEHNR, CDR2 FQNEAQ (reference sequence). The V gene lost 3 bases and the J gene lost 4 bases, with 7 bases spanning the gap. The CDR3 sequence is CASSFGWNQPQHF. CDR3 DNA: TGTGCCAGCAGCTTTGGCTGGAATCAGCCCCAGCATTTT.

DNA of the CDR3: TGTGCCACCAGTGATCCAGGGACTAGCGGGGGAACAGATACGCAGTATTTT. This sequence encodes CATSDPGTSGGTDTQYF. V usage is TRBV24-1 and J usage is TRBJ2-3; 14 nucleotides align to TRBD2. V lost 3 bases to trimming and J lost 3 bases; unmatched junction nucleotides: 4. The CDR3 spans 17 residues. Germline CDR1 and CDR2: KGHDR and SFDVKD.

The chain employs TRBV5-4 and TRBJ2-1, with a weak D call TRBD2 (6 bases). CDR1 is SGHNT and CDR2 is YYREEE in the germline V gene (reference sequence). Trimming took 3 bases from V and 6 from J, leaving 19 bases between them. There are 16 residues in the CDR3. The CDR3 region is CASSSELAGTANEQFF. The DNA of the CDR3 is TGTGCCAGCAGCTCGGAACTAGCAGGAACAGCCAATGAGCAGTTCTTC. The full variable domain, its missing parts supplied by reference TRBV5-4 and TRBJ2-1, is ETGVTQSPTHLIKTRGQQVTLRCSSQSGHNTVSWYQQALGQGPQFIFQYYREEENGRGNFPPRFSGLQFPNYSSELNVNALELDDSALYLCASSSELAGTANEQFFGPGTRLTVL.

This chain connects TRBV3-1 (or the pseudogene TRBV3-2) to TRBJ2-7; D is perhaps TRBD2 (6 bases). This CDR3 has 15 amino acids. V lost 8 bases to trimming and J lost 2 bases, with 19 bases between them. The germline gives CDR1 LGHDT, CDR2 YNNKEL (reference sequence). The CDR3 bases are TGTGCCAGCGGCCTCGGGCGGGACGGTACCTACGAGCAGTACTTC. Translating gives CASGLGRDGTYEQYF.